Listed here are 27 T cell receptor beta chains from one sample, sequenced in a study of T cells in Graves' hyperthyroidism and ophthalmopathy. Amplified TCR beta CDR3 regions came from RNA transcripts. Primed by the HTBI set, a first-round RT-PCR was run on the TCR CDR3. MiXCR, applied by TCRdb to the multiplex PCR reads, yields one record per CDR3 protein. The sample has approximately 400,000 distinct CDR3 sequences; approximately 15% are singletons. Sequencing used blood. All receptors derive from a woman between 18 and 29 years old with Graves' hyperthyroidism.

This clonotype was recorded many times. The chain has TRBV30 and TRBJ2-1; 8 bases agree with TRBD1. V dropped 0 bases and J dropped 7; count of bases not matched to a gene: 5. CDR3 size: 14 residues. Germline V gene sequence: CDR1 GTSNPN, CDR2 SVGIG (reference sequence). CDR3 sequence reads: CAWSVTGGWNEQFF. The CDR3 DNA sequence: TGTGCCTGGAGTGTAACAGGGGGGTGGAATGAGCAGTTCTTC.

This clonotype was detected many times. The chain uses TRBV28 and TRBJ2-7, with a weak D call TRBD2 (6 bases). The CDR3 contains 11 residues. Germline values: CDR1 MDHEN, CDR2 SYDVKM. V was cut by 4 bases and J by 6 bases, with 7 bases left in between. The CDR3 is CASSWRVEQYF. The CDR3 coding sequence is TGTGCCAGCAGTTGGAGGGTCGAGCAGTACTTC.

Only a few counts were recorded for this clonotype. The gene calls are TRBV27 and TRBJ2-7, with 11 bases matching TRBD2. V shed 4 bases and J 7 bases; nucleotides not matched to a gene: 9. The CDR3 length is 15 residues. Germline CDR1 reads MNHEY; CDR2 reads SMNVEV (reference sequence). In nucleotides, the CDR3 is TGTGCCAGCAGTTCAACTAGCGGGAGTCGTAGGGAGCAGTACTTC. It codes for CASSSTSGSRREQYF.

This clonotype was seen many times. This chain connects TRBV11-2 to TRBJ2-5; 7 nucleotides align to TRBD2. The J segment lost 7 bases and the V segment lost 5 bases, leaving 19 bases of the junction unmatched. The CDR3 is made up of 17 amino acids. Looked up from germline, CDR1 is SGHAT and CDR2 is FQNNGV. The CDR3 reads CASSPLWRESPPRTQYF. CDR3 coding DNA: TGTGCCAGCAGCCCCCTCTGGCGGGAGTCTCCTCCTCGGACCCAGTACTTC. Full variable domain (remainder filled in from reference TRBV11-2 and TRBJ2-5): EAGVAQSPRYKIIEKRQSVAFWCNPISGHATLYWYQQILGQGPKLLIQFQNNGVVDDSQLPKDRFSAERLKGVDSTLKIQPAKLEDSAVYLCASSPLWRESPPRTQYFGPGTRLLVL.

This clonotype was picked up many times. The chain links TRBV28 to TRBJ2-7; 9 bases map to TRBD1. The germline CDR1 and CDR2 sequences are MDHEN and SYDVKM. Trimming at V came to 7 bases and at J to 7 bases, leaving 11 bases not matched to a gene. CDR3 length: 14 amino acids. CDR3 DNA: TGTGCCAGCACCCCCTTACAGGGGGCGGGAGAGCAGTACTTC. Its protein is CASTPLQGAGEQYF.

This clonotype has a count of ten or more. The chain employs TRBV2 and TRBJ1-4; D remains ambiguous. Germline CDR1 is SNHLY and CDR2 is FYNNEI. Trimming left V 4 bases short and J 7 bases short, with 16 bases between. The CDR3 has 15 amino acids. CDR3 region: CASSAHRVIPEKLFF. CDR3 bases: TGTGCCAGCAGTGCACATCGGGTGATCCCTGAAAAACTGTTTTTT.

The chain joins TRBV18 to TRBJ2-1; 7 bases match TRBD1. The ends lost 3 bases at V and 8 bases at J; junction bases unmatched: 10. The CDR3 loop spans 15 amino acids. Germline V gene sequence: CDR1 KGHSH, CDR2 LQKENI. The CDR3 is CASSPPNRGEDEQFF. CDR3 coding DNA: TGTGCCAGCTCACCCCCTAACAGGGGTGAGGATGAGCAGTTCTTC.

This clonotype occurred many times. The V and J genes are TRBV19 and TRBJ1-2; TRBD1 is a possible D gene (5 bases). The CDR3 contains 13 residues. Trimming removed 10 bases at V and 3 bases at J, with 15 bases between. Germline assignment: CDR1 LNHDA and CDR2 SQIVND (reference sequence). For the CDR3, the DNA is TGTGCCACCTCAGGGTTATCGCACTATGGCTACACCTTC. Its translation: CATSGLSHYGYTF.

This clonotype was counted many times. The rearrangement uses TRBV7-2 and TRBJ2-7; D gene uncertain. Germline CDR1 SGHTA, CDR2 FQGNSA. The CDR3 covers 11 residues. Trimming removed 5 bases at V and 4 bases at J, with 6 bases between. Written as DNA, the CDR3 is TGTGCCAGCAGCAAGGAATACGAGCAGTACTTC. Translated, it gives CASSKEYEQYF.

This clonotype appeared many times. The rearrangement joins TRBV12-3 or TRBV12-4 to TRBJ2-1; a possible D gene is TRBD1 (6 bases). The V end was cut by 6 bases, the J end by 6 bases, with 24 bases between. The CDR3 contains 17 residues. CDR3 amino acids: CASRKPGTPLSGNEQFF. CDR3 in DNA: TGTGCCAGCAGAAAACCTGGGACACCTCTCAGTGGCAATGAGCAGTTCTTC.

This clonotype appeared many times. CDR3 DNA: TGCGCCAGCAGTGATCCAAGACAGGGGGAGGATGAGCAGTTCTTC. It encodes CASSDPRQGEDEQFF. The chain has TRBV10-2 and TRBJ2-1; 9 bases match TRBD1. V dropped 3 bases and J dropped 8; count of bases not matched to a gene: 8. Germline CDR1 is WSHSY and CDR2 is SAAADI. The CDR3 is 15 residues long.

This clonotype was counted a few times. V gene TRBV4-1 combines with J gene TRBJ2-1; D tentatively fits TRBD1 or TRBD2 (5 bases each). Trimming left V 0 bases short and J 6 bases short, with 27 bases between. Germline V gives CDR1 MGHRA, CDR2 YSYEKL. This CDR3 is 20 amino acids long. This CDR3 is CASSQDSQGVGDRDINEQFF. CDR3 DNA: TGCGCCAGCAGCCAAGATTCCCAGGGCGTCGGGGACCGGGATATCAATGAGCAGTTCTTC.

This clonotype was detected many times. CDR3 region: CASRDASSGRDTDTQYF. CDR3 nucleotides: TGTGCCAGCCGCGACGCTTCTAGCGGACGGGACACAGATACGCAGTATTTT. The rearrangement uses TRBV27 and TRBJ2-3; 7 bases map to TRBD2. The CDR3 runs 17 residues. V lost 8 bases to trimming and J lost 2 bases; unmatched junction nucleotides: 16. Germline lookup yields CDR1 MNHEY and CDR2 SMNVEV (reference sequence).

This chain connects TRBV7-9 to TRBJ2-3; perhaps TRBD2 as D (6 bases). Germline V lookup: CDR1 SEHNR, CDR2 FQNEAQ (reference sequence). The CDR3 length is 16 residues. Trimming took off 4 bases at V and 2 bases at J, with 16 bases between the two ends. CDR3 sequence (DNA): TGTGCCAGCAGCTCCCGGGTAGCGGCATACACAGATACGCAGTATTTT. Translated: CASSSRVAAYTDTQYF. Combining the CDR3 with reference TRBV7-9 and TRBJ2-3 gives the whole variable domain DTGVSQNPRHKITKRGQNVTFRCDPISEHNRLYWYRQTLGQGPEFLTYFQNEAQLEKSRLLSDRFSAERPKGSFSTLEIQRTEQGDSAMYLCASSSRVAAYTDTQYFGPGTRLTVL.

The table lists this clonotype with many counts. The rearrangement joins TRBV12-3 or TRBV12-4 to TRBJ2-7, with D unclear. There are 14 residues in the CDR3. The V end was cut by 6 bases, the J end by 2 bases, with 14 bases between. The CDR3 DNA reads as TGTGCCAGCAGCAGAGGAATCGAACCCTACGAGCAGTACTTC. Its protein product is CASSRGIEPYEQYF.

The chain combines TRBV5-4 with TRBJ2-5; D perhaps matches TRBD1 (5 bases). The ends were cut back, 0 bases at V and 0 bases at J, with 6 bases in the middle. Per the germline V gene, CDR1 is SGHNT and CDR2 is YYREEE (reference sequence). The CDR3 is 14 residues long. The DNA for the CDR3 is TGTGCCAGCAGCTTGGGACAGAACCAAGAGACCCAGTACTTC. It specifies CASSLGQNQETQYF.

This clonotype was seen many times. The chain employs TRBV20-1 and TRBJ2-5; 8 nucleotides line up with TRBD2. V was clipped by 0 bases and J by 4 bases; unmatched bases: 7. The CDR3 covers 15 residues. CDR1 is DFQATT and CDR2 is SNEGSKA in the germline V gene (reference sequence). CDR3 sequence reads: CSARDPHGRGETQYF. DNA of the CDR3: TGCAGTGCTAGAGATCCACACGGGAGGGGAGAGACCCAGTACTTC.

The chain couples TRBV9 to TRBJ2-3, with TRBD1 matching 10 bases. CDR1 SGDLS and CDR2 YYNGEE come from the germline V gene. Unmatched junction bases numbered 9, after V lost 8 bases and J lost 6 bases. The CDR3 has 14 residues. The CDR3 DNA sequence: TGTGCCAGTGCCCAGGGACAGGGGACGGATACGCAGTATTTT. Protein sequence: CASAQGQGTDTQYF. Full variable domain (outside the CDR3, taken from reference TRBV9 and TRBJ2-3): DSGVTQTPKHLITATGQRVTLRCSPRSGDLSVYWYQQSLDQGLQFLIQYYNGEERAKGNILERFSAQQFPDLHSELNLSSLELGDSALYFCASAQGQGTDTQYFGPGTRLTVL.

The CDR3 protein is CASSFLQANYEAFF. In DNA, the CDR3 is TGTGCCAGCAGTTTCTTGCAGGCCAACTATGAAGCTTTCTTT. This sequence joins TRBV12-3 or TRBV12-4 and TRBJ1-1; D is uncertain. CDR3 length: 14 residues. Trimming shortened V by 3 bases and J by 7 bases, and 15 bases separated the two germline ends.

This clonotype occurred many times. The chain employs TRBV12-3 or TRBV12-4 and TRBJ1-2; D gene unclear. CDR3 size: 13 residues. Trimming took off 6 bases at V and 8 bases at J, with 16 bases between the two ends. DNA of the CDR3: TGTGCCAGCAGCCAACCGTGGACGCAAGGCTACACCTTC. Its translation is CASSQPWTQGYTF.

This clonotype was recorded at least ten times. This sequence joins TRBV30 and TRBJ2-7, with TRBD1 matching over 8 bases. The CDR3 extends over 13 amino acids. Germline V gene sequence: CDR1 GTSNPN, CDR2 SVGIG (reference sequence). The junction had 9 bases not matched to a gene; V was cut back by 5 bases and J by 6 bases. In DNA form, the CDR3 reads TGTGCCTGGGACCAGGGGGCGCAGGGCGAGCAGTACTTC. Translating it yields CAWDQGAQGEQYF.

This clonotype showed up many times. The gene calls are TRBV6-1 and TRBJ2-3; D call uncertain. Germline V gene data show CDR1 as MNHNS and CDR2 as SASEGT. This CDR3 spans 14 amino acids. V lost 6 bases to trimming and J lost 2 bases, with 12 bases between them. As DNA, the CDR3 is TGTGCCAGCAGGGAGTATCGGGTCACAGATACGCAGTATTTT. Protein product: CASREYRVTDTQYF.

Comments on this clonotype: The CDR3 end shows no conserved phenylalanine or tryptophan, and so a read error is likely. CDR3 bases: TGCGCCAGCAGCCCGGGGGACCAACTTTCCTACGAGCAGTACCTC. Translated: CASSPGDQLSYEQYL. The chain recombines TRBV5-1 with TRBJ2-7; a possible D gene is TRBD2 (6 bases). V gave up 4 bases and J gave up 1 base, with 15 bases separating them. The CDR3 runs 15 residues. CDR1 is SGHRS and CDR2 is YFSETQ in the germline V gene.

V is TRBV5-1 and J is TRBJ1-1, with D unresolved. The CDR3 contains 15 residues. Germline V CDR1 and CDR2: SGHRS, YFSETQ. Trimming pared 1 base from V and 4 bases from J, leaving 14 bases between. This CDR3 is CASSLSGDLGTEAFF. The CDR3 region has the DNA TGCGCCAGCAGCTTGTCGGGAGACTTGGGCACTGAAGCTTTCTTT. Full variable domain (rest looked up from reference TRBV5-1 and TRBJ1-1): KAGVTQTPRYLIKTRGQQVTLSCSPISGHRSVSWYQQTPGQGLQFLFEYFSETQRNKGNFPGRFSGRQFSNSRSEMNVSTLELGDSALYLCASSLSGDLGTEAFFGQGTRLTVV.

This clonotype was seen ten or more times. V is TRBV7-9 and J is TRBJ2-1; D possibly corresponds to TRBD1 (6 bases). The CDR3 contains 13 residues. Germline V gene sequence: CDR1 SEHNR, CDR2 FQNEAQ (reference sequence). The CDR3 region is CALQGMVTNEQFF. The CDR3 DNA reads as TGTGCGTTACAGGGAATGGTAACCAATGAGCAGTTCTTC.

CDR3 in DNA: TGTGCCAGCAGCTTAATGGCCCCCGGACTTTCCACAGATACGCAGTATTTT. As protein: CASSLMAPGLSTDTQYF. The chain uses TRBV7-2 and TRBJ2-3; possibly TRBD2 for D (5 bases). V was pared by 2 bases and J by 2 bases, with 17 bases between. This CDR3 has 17 residues. Germline loops: CDR1 SGHTA, CDR2 FQGNSA.

In this sample, this clonotype turned up many times. The chain recombines TRBV28 with TRBJ2-7; D could derive from TRBD1 or TRBD2 (5 bases each). Germline V gene lookup returns CDR1 MDHEN and CDR2 SYDVKM. CDR3 length equals 14 residues. V was cut by 3 bases and J by 6 bases, with 15 bases left in between. CDR3 coding DNA: TGTGCCAGCAGTTTCCGCGGGTTTGGGGGCGAGCAGTACTTC. Translating gives CASSFRGFGGEQYF.